This T cell receptor (beta chain) was sequenced during a study of cytomegalovirus exposure and HLA in healthy donors. On the study more broadly: For the approximately 360 genotyped donors, 81% fell within the Caucasian-associated ancestry cluster.

Worth noting for this clone: Its antigen is as yet unknown.

J gave up 6 bases and V 4 bases, and 2 bases lay outside the gene matches. Germline CDR1 is LNHDA and CDR2 is SQIVND (reference sequence). The CDR3 is made up of 13 amino acids. Study findings and constraints: Based on reports, TCR beta sequences accurately predicted HLA-A and HLA-B alleles for most subjects.

PCR primers comprised 60 Vbeta and 13 Jbeta primers. TCRdb keeps only in-frame clones here, not all; method: immunoSEQ multiplex PCR. The table has 170,000 or so clones, approximately 80% seen once. V usage is TRBV19 and J usage is TRBJ2-2; 7 bases map to TRBD1. This receptor was taken from a male donor in good health and CMV-seropositive. Sequencing was carried out using PBMCs. The CDR3 spells CASSRDSPGELFF. Here the CDR3 DNA reads TGTGCCAGTAGTAGGGACAGCCCCGGGGAGCTGTTTTTT.